This T cell receptor (beta chain) was identified in a study of neurological immune-mediated disorders. There are 15 residues in the CDR3. V gave up 4 bases and J gave up 2 bases; unmatched junction bases: 6. Per the germline V gene, CDR1 is SGHVS and CDR2 is FNYEAQ. In every sequencing run, more than 170 million TCR-beta sequences were generated from 15-18 subjects. Each CDR3 protein is one row after TCRdb ran MiXCR on the 5' RACE reads. The table has some 15,000 distinct CDR3 sequences, roughly an eighth seen once. The source material was CD8+ T cells from blood. The chain links TRBV7-6 to TRBJ2-3; 7 bases fit TRBD2. This receptor was identified in a female donor with HTLV-1-associated myelopathy (HAM/TSP). The CDR3 DNA reads as TGTGCCAGCAGCTCAACGCGGGGGATCACAGATACGCAGTATTTT. Protein sequence: CASSSTRGITDTQYF. Filled out from reference TRBV7-6 and TRBJ2-3, the complete variable domain reads GAGVSQSPRYKVTKRGQDVALRCDPISGHVSLYWYRQALGQGPEFLTYFNYEAQQDKSGLPNDRFSAERPEGSISTLTIQRTEQRDSAMYRCASSSTRGITDTQYFGPGTRLTVL.